This TCR beta chain is drawn from a study of T cell responses to AZD1222 COVID-19 vaccine. Study outcomes and limitations: Unmutated regions of variants are reportedly targeted by nearly half of spike-specific TCRs. White British ancestry dominated among donors, who included more females, and clonal diversity was possibly underestimated. Spike-spanning, vaccine-associated CD4 TCRs were dominant at 160-218 and 743-854.

The assay was immunoSEQ multiplex PCR, and TCRdb's table has in-frame clones only and misses some. The data contain roughly 140,000 clones, more than 75% of them singletons. Concerning this clone: Its antigen is currently unknown.

The receptor's source is an adult in good health. The material was peripheral blood, obtained on day 0 of AZD1222 vaccination.

CDR3 nucleotide sequence: TGTGCCAGCAGCTTGAATCAGGGGCCTCAGCCCCAGCATTTT. It specifies CASSLNQGPQPQHF. The chain couples TRBV7-9 to TRBJ1-5; tentative D call: TRBD1 (6 bases). The CDR3 totals 14 residues. The germline V gene has CDR1 SEHNR and CDR2 FQNEAQ (reference sequence). V was shortened by 3 bases and J by 6 bases, with 12 bases between the two germline ends. The full variable domain, in which reference TRBV7-9 and TRBJ1-5 provide the parts outside the CDR3, is DTGVSQNPRHKITKRGQNVTFRCDPISEHNRLYWYRQTLGQGPEFLTYFQNEAQLEKSRLLSDRFSAERPKGSFSTLEIQRTEQGDSAMYLCASSLNQGPQPQHFGDGTRLSIL.